This is a list of T cell receptor beta chains from one sample in a study of T-cell memory formation after mild COVID-19. TCRdb called the 5' RACE reads again in MiXCR, with one record for every CDR3 protein. The table shows about 260,000 distinct CDR3 sequences, with 15% to 20% occurring only once. Sequencing was done on a sample of PBMCs or a T cell subset sorted from them (not recorded which). Source of these receptors: a man younger than 35 who had mild COVID-19 (a few samples of this study predate the infection). Cell type and time point are not known. Each CDR3 is given with its conserved first and last residue. A D gene is named only where the DNA matches it firmly. Clone size, where shown, is once, few, many, or a class for clones that have expanded.

clone size	J gene	D gene	V gene	CDR3 protein	CDR3 DNA
NA	TRBJ2-3	NA	TRBV7-9	CASNPTATRVDTQYF	TGTGCCAGCAACCCCACAGCGACCCGCGTAGATACGCAGTATTTT
few	TRBJ2-3	TRBD1	TRBV7-9	CASSSWTGPRDTQYF	TGTGCCAGCAGTTCCTGGACAGGCCCGAGAGATACGCAGTATTTT
many	TRBJ1-2	NA	TRBV6-6	CASSYSIGSGSNYGYTF	TGTGCCAGCAGTTACTCGATTGGCTCAGGAAGCAACTATGGCTACACCTTC
many	TRBJ2-5	NA	TRBV9	CASSVGRYEETQYF	TGTGCCAGCAGCGTCGGACGGTATGAAGAGACCCAGTACTTC
NA	TRBJ2-1	NA	TRBV15	CATSRDLSGEQFF	TGTGCCACCAGCAGAGATCTAAGCGGGGAGCAGTTCTTC
NA	TRBJ2-7	TRBD2	TRBV9	CASSVAAGFAYEQYF	TGTGCCAGCAGCGTAGCAGCGGGGTTCGCCTACGAGCAGTACTTC
once	TRBJ1-5	NA	TRBV6-2/TRBV6-3	CASNTPRSNQPQHF	TGTGCCAGCAATACACCCCGGAGCAATCAGCCCCAGCATTTT
NA	TRBJ2-5	TRBD1	TRBV7-2	CASSSIDRGSETQYF	TGTGCCAGCAGCTCAATCGACAGGGGGAGTGAGACCCAGTACTTC
few	TRBJ2-5	NA	TRBV7-7	CASSPKPGRNQETQYF	TGTGCCAGCAGCCCAAAGCCGGGGCGGAACCAAGAGACCCAGTACTTC
NA	TRBJ1-5	NA	TRBV15	CATSREMGQPQHF	TGTGCCACCAGCAGAGAGATGGGGCAGCCCCAGCATTTT
few	TRBJ2-6	TRBD1	TRBV7-9	CASIWTGSNSGANVLTF	TGTGCCAGCATCTGGACAGGGTCAAACTCTGGGGCCAACGTCCTGACTTTC
few	TRBJ1-5	NA	TRBV5-1	CASRPDGEDQPQHF	TGCGCCAGCAGACCGGACGGGGAGGATCAGCCCCAGCATTTT
many	TRBJ2-2	NA	TRBV19	CASRGTANTGELFF	TGTGCCAGTAGGGGTACAGCGAACACCGGGGAGCTGTTTTTT
many	TRBJ1-2	NA	TRBV5-1	CASSQVGQSYGYTF	TGCGCCAGCAGCCAGGTTGGACAGTCCTATGGCTACACCTTC
NA	TRBJ2-5	TRBD1	TRBV5-1	CASSPSTGGGETQYF	TGCGCCAGCAGCCCCTCGACAGGGGGCGGAGAGACCCAGTACTTC
NA	TRBJ2-1	TRBD2	TRBV11-3	CASSSVAGGGYNEQFF	TGTGCCAGCAGCTCTGTAGCGGGGGGCGGCTACAATGAGCAGTTCTTC
many	TRBJ1-2	TRBD1	TRBV24-1	CATSDGGTGGTNYGYTF	TGTGCCACCAGTGATGGCGGGACAGGGGGTACTAACTATGGCTACACCTTC
many	TRBJ2-7	NA	TRBV6-6	CASSYSAKYYEQYF	TGTGCCAGCAGTTACTCCGCTAAATACTACGAGCAGTACTTC
once	TRBJ2-7	NA	TRBV6-2/TRBV6-3	CASSWTTPHEQYF	TGTGCCAGCAGCTGGACTACCCCCCACGAGCAGTACTTC
many	TRBJ2-3	NA	TRBV5-1	CASSSYRVVTDTQYF	TGCGCCAGCAGCTCCTACAGGGTTGTCACAGATACGCAGTATTTT
few	TRBJ1-1	NA	TRBV4-3	CASSQNPGTEAFF	TGCGCCAGCAGCCAGAACCCAGGAACTGAAGCTTTCTTT
NA	TRBJ1-3	NA	TRBV12-3/TRBV12-4	CASSARDSSRGNTIYF	TGTGCCAGCAGTGCCCGGGACTCCTCGAGGGGAAACACCATATATTTT